This T cell receptor (beta chain) was obtained from a study of OX40 agonist ivuxolimab in advanced cancers. Study at large: The dose-escalation group included hepatocellular carcinoma, melanoma, renal cell carcinoma and head and neck cancer. Age averaged about 62 years (range about 23 to 80), and 82.7% were male. Study observations and caveats: Partial responders receiving 0.1-3.0 mg/kg showed among the lowest clonal expansion. Within 6 weeks, CD4+ and CD8+ blood T cells expanded clonally at 0.1 to 3.0 mg/kg.

Note on this clone: Its cognate antigen is unknown.

Assay used: immunoSEQ multiplex PCR; TCRdb lists only in-frame clones, some missing. Among more than 45,000 clones listed, 70% to 90% were seen once. Trimming cost V 10 bases and J 7 bases; bases outside gene matches: 9. Germline CDR1 SNHLY, CDR2 FYNNEI. This CDR3 region has 14 residues. The V gene is TRBV2, the J gene TRBJ2-1; 11 bases align to TRBD2. The material was CD4+ or CD8+ T cells sorted from blood, obtained in a trial of the OX40 agonist ivuxolimab. The sequence was obtained from an adult with an advanced solid tumor such as melanoma, head and neck, liver or kidney cancer. CDR3 nucleotide sequence: TGTGCCACCCAACTAGCGGGAGTGCAAAATGAGCAGTTCTTC. Amino acid sequence: CATQLAGVQNEQFF.